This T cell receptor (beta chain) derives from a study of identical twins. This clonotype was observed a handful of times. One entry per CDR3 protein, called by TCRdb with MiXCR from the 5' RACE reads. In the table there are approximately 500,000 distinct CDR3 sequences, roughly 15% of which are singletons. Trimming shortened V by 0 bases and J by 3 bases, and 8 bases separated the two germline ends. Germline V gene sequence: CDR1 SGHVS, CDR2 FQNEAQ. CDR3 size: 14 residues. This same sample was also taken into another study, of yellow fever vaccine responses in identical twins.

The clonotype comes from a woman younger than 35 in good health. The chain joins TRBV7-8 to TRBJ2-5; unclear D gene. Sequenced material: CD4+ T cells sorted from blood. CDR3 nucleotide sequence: TGTGCCAGCAGCTTAGCAGGTCAAGAAGAGACCCAGTACTTC. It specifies CASSLAGQEETQYF. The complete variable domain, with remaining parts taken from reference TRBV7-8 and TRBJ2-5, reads GAGVSQSPRYKVAKRGQDVALRCDPISGHVSLFWYQQALGQGPEFLTYFQNEAQLDKSGLPSDRFFAERPEGSVSTLKIQRTQQEDSAVYLCASSLAGQEETQYFGPGTRLLVL.